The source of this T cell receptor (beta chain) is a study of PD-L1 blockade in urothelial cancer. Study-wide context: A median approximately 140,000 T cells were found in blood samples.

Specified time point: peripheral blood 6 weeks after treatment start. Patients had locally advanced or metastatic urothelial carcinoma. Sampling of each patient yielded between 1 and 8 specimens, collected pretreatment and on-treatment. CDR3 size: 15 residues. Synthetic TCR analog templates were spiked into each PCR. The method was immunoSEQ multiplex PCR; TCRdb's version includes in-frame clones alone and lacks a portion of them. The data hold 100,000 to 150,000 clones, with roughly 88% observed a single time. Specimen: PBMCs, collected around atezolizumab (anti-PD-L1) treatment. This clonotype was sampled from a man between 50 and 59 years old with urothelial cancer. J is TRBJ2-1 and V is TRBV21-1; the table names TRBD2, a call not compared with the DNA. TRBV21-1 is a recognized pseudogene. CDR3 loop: CASSGRDLLYNEQFF. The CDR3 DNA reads TGTGCCAGCAGCGGGCGGGACCTCTTATACAATGAGCAGTTCTTC.